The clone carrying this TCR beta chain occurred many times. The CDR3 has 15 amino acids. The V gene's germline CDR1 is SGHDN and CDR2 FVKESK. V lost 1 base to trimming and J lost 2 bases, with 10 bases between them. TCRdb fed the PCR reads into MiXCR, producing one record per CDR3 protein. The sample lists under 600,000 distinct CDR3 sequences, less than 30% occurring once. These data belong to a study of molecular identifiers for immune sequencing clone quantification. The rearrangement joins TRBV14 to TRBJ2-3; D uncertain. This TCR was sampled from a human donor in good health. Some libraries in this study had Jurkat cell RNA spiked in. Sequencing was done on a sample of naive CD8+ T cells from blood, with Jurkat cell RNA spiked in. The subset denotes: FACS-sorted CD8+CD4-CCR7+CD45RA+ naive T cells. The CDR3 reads CASSQGVVNTDTQYF. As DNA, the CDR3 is TGTGCCAGCAGCCAAGGAGTAGTAAACACAGATACGCAGTATTTT.